Listed below are T cell receptor beta chains from one sample, sequenced in a study of T cells in localized non-small cell lung cancer. Sequencing used immunoSEQ multiplex PCR; TCRdb keeps in-frame clones, though not all of them. Among approximately 70,000 clones listed, approximately 80% were seen once. The source was PBMCs, collected before any cancer treatment. The receptors originated from a man between 40 and 70 years old with stage II lung adenocarcinoma. Each CDR3 is given with its conserved first and last residue. The order of the fields is D gene, V gene, J gene, clone size, CDR3 protein, CDR3 DNA. The D gene is left open where the match is weak. Clone sizes are given selectively: once, few, many, or a class where the clone is expanded.

NA,TRBV2,TRBJ2-5,NA,CASSRDNEETQYF,TGTGCCAGCAGTAGGGACAATGAAGAGACCCAGTACTTC
NA,TRBV16,TRBJ1-1,few,CASSSQVGGHTEAFF,TGTGCCAGCAGCTCCCAGGTGGGAGGGCACACTGAAGCTTTCTTT
NA,TRBV2,TRBJ1-4,NA,CASSGPGGLLFF,TGTGCCAGCAGTGGACCGGGAGGGTTACTGTTTTTT
TRBD2,TRBV5-1,TRBJ2-3,NA,CASSLDGTRGTDTQYF,TGCGCCAGCAGCTTGGATGGGACTAGAGGAACAGATACGCAGTATTTT
NA,TRBV30,TRBJ2-2,NA,CAWQKAGELFF,TGTGCCTGGCAAAAGGCCGGGGAGCTGTTTTTT
NA,TRBV20-1,TRBJ2-5,once,CSARDPRAQYF,TGCAGTGCTAGAGATCCCAGGGCCCAGTACTTC
NA,TRBV6-6,TRBJ2-7,NA,CASSYSTSTGSREQYF,TGTGCCAGCAGTTACTCGACCTCTACAGGGTCGAGGGAGCAGTACTTC
NA,TRBV19,TRBJ1-5,NA,CASSIDVRSNQPQHF,TGTGCCAGTAGTATAGACGTCAGGAGCAATCAGCCCCAGCATTTT
TRBD2,TRBV6-6,TRBJ2-7,NA,CASSASGTSGYEQYF,TGTGCCAGCAGTGCCTCAGGGACTAGCGGTTACGAGCAGTACTTC
NA,TRBV6-1,TRBJ1-1,NA,CASSRRDTEAFF,TGTGCCAGCTCGAGGAGGGATACTGAAGCTTTCTTT
NA,TRBV11-2,TRBJ1-1,NA,CASSQIFTEAFF,TGTGCCAGCAGCCAAATTTTCACTGAAGCTTTCTTT
TRBD1,TRBV5-4,TRBJ2-3,few,CASSPPSTGWTDTQYF,TGTGCCAGCAGCCCCCCTTCGACAGGGTGGACAGATACGCAGTATTTT
NA,TRBV7-2,TRBJ1-2,once,CASSRRGLGNYGYTF,TGTGCCAGCAGCCGACGCGGACTTGGTAACTATGGCTACACCTTC
TRBD1,TRBV27,TRBJ2-7,NA,CASSLTGTAPYEQYF,TGTGCCAGCAGTTTAACCGGGACAGCGCCCTACGAGCAGTACTTC
NA,TRBV19,TRBJ1-5,NA,CASRPTEASGNQPQHF,TGTGCCAGTAGGCCTACAGAGGCTTCGGGCAATCAGCCCCAGCATTTT
NA,TRBV30,TRBJ1-5,NA,CAWSVPGGGNQPQHF,TGTGCCTGGAGTGTCCCCGGAGGGGGCAATCAGCCCCAGCATTTT
TRBD1,TRBV25-1,TRBJ1-1,NA,CASSNYLTGITEAFF,TGTGCCAGCAGTAACTATCTGACAGGGATCACTGAAGCTTTCTTT
NA,TRBV15,TRBJ2-6,NA,CATTTGSSGANVLTF,TGTGCCACCACGACAGGATCCTCTGGGGCCAACGTCCTGACTTTC
NA,TRBV29-1,TRBJ1-1,NA,CSVSGTTNTEAFF,TGCAGCGTTTCCGGGACAACGAACACTGAAGCTTTCTTT
TRBD2,TRBV10-3,TRBJ2-1,once,CAISETASGRIPNEQFF,TGTGCCATCAGTGAAACGGCTAGCGGGAGGATCCCCAATGAGCAGTTCTTC
NA,TRBV5-1,TRBJ2-5,NA,CASSLNGYLKETQYF,TGCGCCAGCAGCTTGAACGGCTACCTCAAAGAGACCCAGTACTTC
NA,TRBV15,TRBJ2-5,NA,CATSRDRGRRETQYF,TGTGCCACCAGCAGAGATCGGGGGCGACGGGAGACCCAGTACTTC
NA,TRBV5-1,TRBJ1-1,NA,CASSLHNRNTEAFF,TGCGCCAGCAGCTTACATAATCGGAACACTGAAGCTTTCTTT
NA,TRBV2,TRBJ2-7,NA,CASSELGYEQYF,TGTGCCAGCAGTGAGCTGGGTTACGAGCAGTACTTC
TRBD1,TRBV5-5,TRBJ2-7,NA,CASSWGQTSYEQYF,TGTGCCAGCAGCTGGGGACAGACATCCTACGAGCAGTACTTC
TRBD2,TRBV6-5,TRBJ2-3,NA,CASSYKAGGVDTQYF,TGTGCCAGCAGTTACAAAGCGGGAGGTGTGGATACGCAGTATTTT
TRBD1,TRBV18,TRBJ1-1,NA,CASSPPMGTGMNTEAFF,TGTGCCAGCTCACCACCTATGGGGACAGGGATGAACACTGAAGCTTTCTTT
TRBD1,TRBV6-5,TRBJ1-2,NA,CASRGRGRDNYGYTF,TGTGCCAGCAGGGGCAGGGGGCGAGATAACTATGGCTACACCTTC
TRBD1,TRBV6-6,TRBJ1-5,NA,CASSSSGTGIGQPQHF,TGTGCCAGCAGCAGCTCCGGGACAGGGATTGGTCAGCCCCAGCATTTT
TRBD1,TRBV9,TRBJ1-3,NA,CASSVDPGQGIGNTIYF,TGTGCCAGCAGCGTAGACCCGGGACAGGGTATCGGAAACACCATATATTTT
NA,TRBV25-1,TRBJ2-7,NA,CASSLAVGYEQYF,TGTGCCAGCAGTTTGGCAGTGGGGTACGAGCAGTACTTC
TRBD1,TRBV14,TRBJ2-5,NA,CASSPPGTGSQETQYF,TGTGCCAGCAGCCCCCCCGGGACAGGGAGTCAAGAGACCCAGTACTTC
NA,TRBV20-1,TRBJ1-2,NA,CSARDRQGYTF,TGCAGTGCTAGAGATCGGCAAGGCTACACCTTC
NA,TRBV7-8,TRBJ1-3,NA,CASSSQPLGNTIYF,TGTGCCAGCAGCTCCCAACCCTTGGGAAACACCATATATTTT
TRBD1,TRBV6-4,TRBJ2-7,NA,CASSPGQGANEQYF,TGTGCCAGCAGTCCGGGACAGGGGGCCAACGAGCAGTACTTC
TRBD2,TRBV6-1,TRBJ2-3,NA,CATHHSGRAETQYF,TGTGCCACCCATCACAGCGGGAGGGCCGAAACGCAGTATTTT
NA,TRBV2,TRBJ1-2,NA,CASRGPANYGYTF,TGTGCCAGCCGAGGACCAGCTAACTATGGCTACACCTTC
TRBD2,TRBV2,TRBJ2-3,NA,CASSEGLAGVDTQYF,TGTGCCAGCAGTGAAGGGCTAGCGGGAGTTGATACGCAGTATTTT
NA,TRBV5-6,TRBJ2-1,NA,CASSLDSGVGNEQFF,TGTGCCAGCAGCTTGGACTCGGGAGTAGGGAATGAGCAGTTCTTC
TRBD1,TRBV5-4,TRBJ1-2,NA,CASSSGQGVYGYTF,TGTGCCAGCAGCTCTGGACAGGGGGTCTATGGCTACACCTTC
TRBD1,TRBV2,TRBJ2-2,NA,CASKGTANTGELFF,TGTGCCAGCAAGGGGACAGCGAACACCGGGGAGCTGTTTTTT
NA,TRBV5-5,TRBJ2-3,NA,CASSWNTDTQYF,TGTGCCAGCAGCTGGAACACAGATACGCAGTATTTT
NA,TRBV14,TRBJ2-1,NA,CASSQERLAYNEQFF,TGTGCCAGCAGCCAAGAACGCCTGGCCTACAATGAGCAGTTCTTC
TRBD2,TRBV5-3,TRBJ2-7,NA,CARSPLAEKGEQYF,TGTGCCAGAAGCCCCCTAGCGGAGAAGGGCGAGCAGTACTTC